The present entry profiles one T cell receptor beta chain with its context. This specimen comes from a study of blood T cell repertoires in COVID-19. Study in general: Acute-phase and convalescent COVID-19 samples originated in the United States, Italy and Spain. Sources were T cells, B-cell-depleted T cells, or PBMCs; the material itself was cDNA or gDNA.

The CDR3 has 15 residues. V lost 5 bases and J lost 2, with 13 bases in between. Germline CDR1 reads MNHEY; CDR2 reads SVGAGI. Clones were sequenced by immunoSEQ multiplex PCR, and TCRdb holds only the in-frame ones, with some missing. The data contain about 190,000 clones, 87% of them singletons. The chain links TRBV6-5 to TRBJ1-3; no definite D call. Sequencing was performed on peripheral blood. This TCR derives from a woman younger than 35 who had recovered from COVID-19. The chain's CDR3 is CASSNLRIAGNTIYF. The DNA of the CDR3 is TGTGCCAGCAGTAACCTCAGGATAGCTGGAAACACCATATATTTT.